The text below deals with one T cell receptor (beta chain). Its antigen is currently unknown. The sample donors, healthy Finnish infants, were having corrective surgery for congenital heart defects. During surgery, 0.5-1 mL peripheral blood was drawn from four of eight donors. Blood DNA came from all available leukocytes, not a fixed cell number. This sample is drawn from a study of human thymus T cells. Measured with immunoSEQ multiplex PCR; TCRdb has only the in-frame clones, and not every one. The sample includes 35,000 to 45,000 clones, 94% of them seen just once. Study observations and caveats: Both thymic and peripheral blood repertoires showed apparently biased V and J usage.

CDR1 SEHNR and CDR2 FQNEAQ come from the germline V gene (reference sequence). V dropped 7 bases and J dropped 3 bases, with 24 bases sitting between them. This CDR3 comprises 17 residues. The V and J genes are TRBV7-9 and TRBJ1-1; D possibly corresponds to TRBD1 (6 bases). This sequence originates from a boy in the first two years of life with a congenital heart defect but otherwise immunologically healthy. Specimen: blood. The CDR3 loop is CASTDIWGGRVDTEAFF. The CDR3 nucleotides read TGTGCCAGCACCGATATATGGGGGGGCAGGGTGGACACTGAAGCTTTCTTT.